This T cell receptor beta chain is from a study of blood T cell repertoires in COVID-19. Study-wide context: Material from acute and convalescent COVID-19 was sourced from the United States, Italy and Spain. PBMCs, B-cell-depleted T cells, or T cells were the source of the cDNA or gDNA that made up the material.

In the original analysis: Researchers report that nucleated cell counts were estimated from reference gene primer amplification. Libraries were prepared by immunoSEQ multiplex PCR; TCRdb keeps only in-frame clonotypes and omits some of them. Clonal size and the V and J genes are those of that table, whereas D and trimming came from the DNA. This repertoire shows roughly 110,000 clones, more than 80% found once; its top ten account for 4% to 6%. Germline trimming cut 4 bases from V and 4 bases from J; bases unmatched to any gene: 9. The CDR3 consists of 17 residues. Germline V gene sequence: CDR1 SGDLS, CDR2 YYNGEE.

The TCR was taken from a man in his forties with active or convalescent COVID-19. Sample: peripheral blood. The V gene is TRBV9, the J gene TRBJ2-1; TRBD2 matches at 12 bases. CDR3 nucleotides: TGTGCCAGCAGCCTCGGACTAGCGGGGCCACCGTACAATGAGCAGTTCTTC. Translated, it gives CASSLGLAGPPYNEQFF.